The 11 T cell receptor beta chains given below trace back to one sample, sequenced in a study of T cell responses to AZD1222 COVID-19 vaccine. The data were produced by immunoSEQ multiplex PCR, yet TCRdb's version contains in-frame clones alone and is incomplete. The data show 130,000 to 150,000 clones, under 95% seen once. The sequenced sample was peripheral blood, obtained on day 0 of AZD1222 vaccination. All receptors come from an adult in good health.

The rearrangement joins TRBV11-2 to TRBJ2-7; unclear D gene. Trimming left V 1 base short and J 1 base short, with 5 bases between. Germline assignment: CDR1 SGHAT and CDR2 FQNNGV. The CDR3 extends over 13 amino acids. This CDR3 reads CASSLVQSYEQYF. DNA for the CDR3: TGTGCCAGCAGCTTAGTGCAGTCCTACGAGCAGTACTTC.

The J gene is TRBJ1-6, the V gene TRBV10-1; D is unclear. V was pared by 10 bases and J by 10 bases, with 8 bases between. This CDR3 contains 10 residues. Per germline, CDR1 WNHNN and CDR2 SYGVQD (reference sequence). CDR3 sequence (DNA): TGCGCCACCATCAAATCACCCCTCCACTTT. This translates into CATIKSPLHF.

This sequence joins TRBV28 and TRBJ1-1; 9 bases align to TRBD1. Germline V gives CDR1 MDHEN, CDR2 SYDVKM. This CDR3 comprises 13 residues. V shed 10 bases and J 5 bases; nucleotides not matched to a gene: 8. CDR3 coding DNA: TGTGCCACCACAGGGGGCCGTGGAACTGAAGCTTTCTTT. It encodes CATTGGRGTEAFF.

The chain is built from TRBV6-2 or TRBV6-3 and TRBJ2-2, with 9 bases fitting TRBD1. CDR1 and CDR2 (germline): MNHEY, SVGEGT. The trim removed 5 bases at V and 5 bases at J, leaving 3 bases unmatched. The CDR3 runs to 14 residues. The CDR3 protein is CASSGDRETGELFF. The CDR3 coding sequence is TGTGCCAGCAGTGGGGACAGGGAGACCGGGGAGCTGTTTTTT.

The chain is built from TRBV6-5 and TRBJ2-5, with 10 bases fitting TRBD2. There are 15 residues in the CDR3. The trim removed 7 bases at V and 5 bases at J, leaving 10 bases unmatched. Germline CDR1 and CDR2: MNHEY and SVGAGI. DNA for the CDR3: TGTGCCAGCACTCCAGCGGGAGGGCCCTCGGAGACCCAGTACTTC. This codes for CASTPAGGPSETQYF.

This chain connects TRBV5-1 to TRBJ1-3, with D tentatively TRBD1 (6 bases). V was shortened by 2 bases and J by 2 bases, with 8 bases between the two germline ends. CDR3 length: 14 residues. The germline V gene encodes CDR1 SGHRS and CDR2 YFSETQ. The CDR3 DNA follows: TGCGCCAGCAGCTTACAGGGTGCTGGAAACACCATATATTTT. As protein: CASSLQGAGNTIYF.

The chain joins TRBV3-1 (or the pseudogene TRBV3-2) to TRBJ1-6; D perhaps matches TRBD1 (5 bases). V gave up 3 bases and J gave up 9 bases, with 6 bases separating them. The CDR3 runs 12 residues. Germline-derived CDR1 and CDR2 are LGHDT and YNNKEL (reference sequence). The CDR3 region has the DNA TGTGCCAGCAGCCATCAGGGTTCACCCCTCCACTTT. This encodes CASSHQGSPLHF.

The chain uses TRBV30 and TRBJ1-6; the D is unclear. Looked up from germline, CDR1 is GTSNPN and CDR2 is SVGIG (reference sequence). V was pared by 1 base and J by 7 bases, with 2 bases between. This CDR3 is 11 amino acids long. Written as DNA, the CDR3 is TGTGCCTGGAGTGGGAATTCACCCCTCCACTTT. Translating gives CAWSGNSPLHF.

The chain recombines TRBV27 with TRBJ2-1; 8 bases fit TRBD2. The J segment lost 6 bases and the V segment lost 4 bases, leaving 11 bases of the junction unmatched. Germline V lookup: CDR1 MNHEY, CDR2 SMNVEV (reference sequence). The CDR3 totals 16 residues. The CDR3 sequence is CASSSSAGDWGNEQFF. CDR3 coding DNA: TGTGCCAGCAGTTCGTCAGCGGGGGATTGGGGCAATGAGCAGTTCTTC.

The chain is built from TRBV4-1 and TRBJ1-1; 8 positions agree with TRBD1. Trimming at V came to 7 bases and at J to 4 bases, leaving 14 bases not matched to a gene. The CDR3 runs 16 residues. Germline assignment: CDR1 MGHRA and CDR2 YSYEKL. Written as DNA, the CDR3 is TGCGCCAGCAAGGACAGGGTAACCTCGTTCGTCACTGAAGCTTTCTTT. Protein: CASKDRVTSFVTEAFF.

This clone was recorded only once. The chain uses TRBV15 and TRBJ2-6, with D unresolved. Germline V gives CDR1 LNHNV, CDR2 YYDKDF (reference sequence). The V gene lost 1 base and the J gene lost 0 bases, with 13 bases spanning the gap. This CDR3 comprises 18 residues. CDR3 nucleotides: TGTGCCACCAGCAGAGGCGCGGAGTGGGGCTCTGGGGCCAACGTCCTGACTTTC. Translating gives CATSRGAEWGSGANVLTF.